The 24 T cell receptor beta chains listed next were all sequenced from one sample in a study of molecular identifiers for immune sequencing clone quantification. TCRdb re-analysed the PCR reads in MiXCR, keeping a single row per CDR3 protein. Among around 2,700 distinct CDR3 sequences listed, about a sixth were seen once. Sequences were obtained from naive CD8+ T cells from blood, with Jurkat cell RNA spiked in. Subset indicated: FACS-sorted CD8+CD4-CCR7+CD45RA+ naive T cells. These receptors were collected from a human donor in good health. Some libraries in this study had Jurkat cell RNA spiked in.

The CDR3 spells CSVVATWDVANYGYTF. In nucleotides, the CDR3 is TGCAGCGTTGTGGCAACTTGGGACGTAGCTAACTATGGCTACACCTTC. The genes are TRBV29-1 and TRBJ1-2; maybe TRBD1 (5 bases). The CDR3 is made up of 16 amino acids. The V and J ends lost 4 bases and 0 bases respectively, with 18 bases between them. Per the germline V gene, CDR1 is SQVTM and CDR2 is ANQGSEA.

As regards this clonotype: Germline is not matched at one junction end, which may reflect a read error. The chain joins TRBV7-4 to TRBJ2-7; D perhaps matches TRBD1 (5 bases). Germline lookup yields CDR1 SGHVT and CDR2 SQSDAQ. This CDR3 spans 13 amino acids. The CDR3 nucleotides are TGCGCCAGCAGCCCACACCAGGGATACGAGCAGTACTTC. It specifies CASSPHQGYEQYF.

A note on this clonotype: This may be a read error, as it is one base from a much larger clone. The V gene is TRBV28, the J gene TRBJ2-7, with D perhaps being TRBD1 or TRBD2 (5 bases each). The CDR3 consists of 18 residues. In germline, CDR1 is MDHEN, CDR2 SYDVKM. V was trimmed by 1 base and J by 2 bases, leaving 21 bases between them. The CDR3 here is CASSLSLARDPWPYEQYF. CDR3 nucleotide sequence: TGTGCCAGCAGTTTATCCCTAGCCCGGGACCCCTGGCCCTACGAGCAGTACTTC. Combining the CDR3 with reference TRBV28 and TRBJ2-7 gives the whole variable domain DVKVTQSSRYLVKRTGEKVFLECVQDMDHENMFWYRQDPGLGLRLIYFSYDVKMKEKGDIPEGYSVSREKKERFSLILESASTNQTSMYLCASSLSLARDPWPYEQYFGPGTRLTVT.

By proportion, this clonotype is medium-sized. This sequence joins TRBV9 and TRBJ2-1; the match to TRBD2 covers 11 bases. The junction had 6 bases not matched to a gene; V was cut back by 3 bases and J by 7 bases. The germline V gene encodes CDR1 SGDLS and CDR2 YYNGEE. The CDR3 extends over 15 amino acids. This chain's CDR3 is CASSALAGGKNEQFF. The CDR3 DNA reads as TGTGCCAGCAGCGCGCTAGCGGGAGGTAAAAATGAGCAGTTCTTC.

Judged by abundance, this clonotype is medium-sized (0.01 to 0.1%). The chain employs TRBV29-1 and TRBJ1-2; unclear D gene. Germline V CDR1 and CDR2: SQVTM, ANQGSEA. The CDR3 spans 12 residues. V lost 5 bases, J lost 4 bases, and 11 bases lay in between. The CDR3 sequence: CSVPREGYGYTF. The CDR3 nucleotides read TGCAGCGTTCCAAGGGAGGGCTATGGCTACACCTTC.

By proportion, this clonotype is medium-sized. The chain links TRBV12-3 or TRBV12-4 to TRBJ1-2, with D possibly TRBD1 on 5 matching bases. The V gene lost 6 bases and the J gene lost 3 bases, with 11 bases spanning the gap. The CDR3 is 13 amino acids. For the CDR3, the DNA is TGTGCCAGCAGGGTCGACAGTTACTATGGCTACACCTTC. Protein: CASRVDSYYGYTF.

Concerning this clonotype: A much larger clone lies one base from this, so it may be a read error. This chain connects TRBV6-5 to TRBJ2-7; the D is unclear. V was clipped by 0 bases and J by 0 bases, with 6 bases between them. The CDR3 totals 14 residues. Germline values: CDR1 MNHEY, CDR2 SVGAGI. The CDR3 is CASSYSRHSYEQYF. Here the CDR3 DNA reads TGTGCCAGCAGTTACTCGAGGCACTCCTACGAGCAGTACTTC.

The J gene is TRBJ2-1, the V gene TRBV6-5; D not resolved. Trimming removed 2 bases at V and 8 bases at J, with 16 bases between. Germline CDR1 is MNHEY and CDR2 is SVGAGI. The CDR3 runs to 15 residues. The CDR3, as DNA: TGTGCCAGCAGTTACCTCGGCAGGCAGTTCCATGAGCAGTTCTTC. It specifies CASSYLGRQFHEQFF.

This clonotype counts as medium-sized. The CDR3 here is CASSHNLGNEQFF. The DNA of the CDR3 is TGTGCCAGCAGCCACAACCTGGGAAATGAGCAGTTCTTC. The chain carries TRBV5-8 and TRBJ2-1; D is uncertain. CDR1 is SGHTS and CDR2 is YDEGEE in the germline V gene. Trimming pared 4 bases from V and 7 bases from J, leaving 12 bases between. The CDR3 loop spans 13 amino acids.

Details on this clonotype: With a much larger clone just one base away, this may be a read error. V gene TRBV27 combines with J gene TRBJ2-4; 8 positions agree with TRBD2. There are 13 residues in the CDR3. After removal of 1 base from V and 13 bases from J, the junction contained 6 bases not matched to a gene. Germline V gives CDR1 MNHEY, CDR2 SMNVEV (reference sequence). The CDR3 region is CASSLFTGGGQYF. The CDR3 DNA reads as TGTGCCAGCAGTTTATTCACAGGCGGGGGGCAGTACTTC.

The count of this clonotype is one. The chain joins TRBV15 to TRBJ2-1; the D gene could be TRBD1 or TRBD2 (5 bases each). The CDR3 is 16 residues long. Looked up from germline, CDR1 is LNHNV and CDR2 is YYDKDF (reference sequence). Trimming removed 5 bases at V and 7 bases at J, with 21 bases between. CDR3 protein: CATSGRLGRLWNEQFF. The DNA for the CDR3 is TGTGCCACCAGCGGGAGACTGGGGCGCCTTTGGAATGAGCAGTTCTTC.

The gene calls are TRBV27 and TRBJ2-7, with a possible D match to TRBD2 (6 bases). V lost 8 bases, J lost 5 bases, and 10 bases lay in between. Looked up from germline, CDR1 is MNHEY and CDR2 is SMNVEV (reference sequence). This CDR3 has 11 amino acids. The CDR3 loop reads CASYGGNEQYF. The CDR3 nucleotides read TGTGCCAGCTATGGGGGGAACGAGCAGTACTTC.

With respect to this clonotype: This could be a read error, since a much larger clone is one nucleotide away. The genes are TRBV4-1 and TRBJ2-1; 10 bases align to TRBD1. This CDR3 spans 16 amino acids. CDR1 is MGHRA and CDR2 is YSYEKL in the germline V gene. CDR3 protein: CAGSQGQGSSYNEQFF. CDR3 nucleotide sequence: TGCGCCGGCAGCCAGGGACAGGGGTCTTCCTACAATGAGCAGTTCTTC.

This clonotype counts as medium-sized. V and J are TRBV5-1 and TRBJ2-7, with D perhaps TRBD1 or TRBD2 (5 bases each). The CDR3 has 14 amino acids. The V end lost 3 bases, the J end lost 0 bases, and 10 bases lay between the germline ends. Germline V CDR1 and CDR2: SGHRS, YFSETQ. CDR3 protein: CASSSSGTSYEQYF. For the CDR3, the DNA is TGCGCCAGCAGCTCGTCCGGGACCTCCTACGAGCAGTACTTC.

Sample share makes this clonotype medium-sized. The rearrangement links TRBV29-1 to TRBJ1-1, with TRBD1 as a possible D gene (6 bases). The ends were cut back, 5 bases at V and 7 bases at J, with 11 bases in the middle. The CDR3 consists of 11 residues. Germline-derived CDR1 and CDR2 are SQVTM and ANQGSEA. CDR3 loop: CSVKQGLEAFF. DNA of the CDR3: TGCAGCGTTAAACAGGGCCTTGAAGCTTTCTTT.

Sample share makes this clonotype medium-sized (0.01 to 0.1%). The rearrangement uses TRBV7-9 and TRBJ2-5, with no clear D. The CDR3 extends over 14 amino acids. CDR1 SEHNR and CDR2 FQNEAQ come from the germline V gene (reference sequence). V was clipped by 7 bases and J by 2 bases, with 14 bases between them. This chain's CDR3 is CASTPGTRQETQYF. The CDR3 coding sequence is TGTGCCAGCACCCCCGGTACACGACAAGAGACCCAGTACTTC.

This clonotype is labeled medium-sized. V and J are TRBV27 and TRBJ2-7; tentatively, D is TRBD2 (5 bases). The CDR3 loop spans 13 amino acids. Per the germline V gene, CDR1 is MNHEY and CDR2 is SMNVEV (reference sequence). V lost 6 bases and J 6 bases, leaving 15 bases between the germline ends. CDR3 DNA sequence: TGTGCCAGCAGACCGGCCGCGGGCCTCGAGCAGTACTTC. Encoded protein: CASRPAAGLEQYF.

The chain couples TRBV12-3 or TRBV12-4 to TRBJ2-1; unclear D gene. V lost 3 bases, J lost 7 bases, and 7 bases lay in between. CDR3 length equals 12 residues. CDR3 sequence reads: CASSFLDNEQFF. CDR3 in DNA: TGTGCCAGCAGTTTTCTTGATAATGAGCAGTTCTTC.

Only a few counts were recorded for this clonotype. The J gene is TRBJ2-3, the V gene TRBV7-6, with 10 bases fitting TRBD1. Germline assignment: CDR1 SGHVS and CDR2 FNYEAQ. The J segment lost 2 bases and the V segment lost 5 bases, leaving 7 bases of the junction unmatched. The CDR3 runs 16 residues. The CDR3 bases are TGTGCCAGCAGCCTAGTGGGACAGGGGATCACAGATACGCAGTATTTT. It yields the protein CASSLVGQGITDTQYF.

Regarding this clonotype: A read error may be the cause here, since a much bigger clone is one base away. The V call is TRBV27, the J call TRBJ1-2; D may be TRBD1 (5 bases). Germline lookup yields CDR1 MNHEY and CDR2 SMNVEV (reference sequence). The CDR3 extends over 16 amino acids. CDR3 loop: CAGSLVPGLTNYGYTF. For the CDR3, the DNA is TGTGCCGGCAGTTTAGTTCCAGGGCTTACTAACTATGGCTACACCTTC.

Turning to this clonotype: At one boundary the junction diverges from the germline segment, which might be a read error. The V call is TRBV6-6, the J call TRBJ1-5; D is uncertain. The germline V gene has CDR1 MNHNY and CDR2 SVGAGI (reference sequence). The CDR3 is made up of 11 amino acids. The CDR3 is CASGNNQAPLF. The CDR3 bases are TGTGCCAGCGGTAACAACCAGGCTCCGCTTTTT.

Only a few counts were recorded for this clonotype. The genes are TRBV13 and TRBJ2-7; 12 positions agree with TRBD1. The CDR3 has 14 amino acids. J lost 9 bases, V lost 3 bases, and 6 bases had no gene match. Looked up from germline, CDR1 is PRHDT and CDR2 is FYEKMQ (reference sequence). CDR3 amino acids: CASSFGTGGVGQYF. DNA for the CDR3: TGTGCCAGCAGCTTCGGGACAGGGGGCGTGGGGCAGTACTTC.

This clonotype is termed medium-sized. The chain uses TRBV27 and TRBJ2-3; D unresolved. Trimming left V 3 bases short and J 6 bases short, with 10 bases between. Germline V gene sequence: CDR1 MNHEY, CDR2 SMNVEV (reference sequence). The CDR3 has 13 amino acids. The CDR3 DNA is TGTGCCAGCAGTTTTCGATCCAGTGATACGCAGTATTTT. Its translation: CASSFRSSDTQYF.

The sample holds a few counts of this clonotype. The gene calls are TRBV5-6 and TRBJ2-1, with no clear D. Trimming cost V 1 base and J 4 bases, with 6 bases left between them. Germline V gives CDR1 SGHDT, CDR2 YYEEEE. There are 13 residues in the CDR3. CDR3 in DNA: TGTGCCAGCAGCTTGTCCGGGTACAATGAGCAGTTCTTC. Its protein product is CASSLSGYNEQFF.